A single T cell receptor beta chain is shown here with its context. The sample originates from a study of beta chain features in type 1 diabetes. The CDR3 covers 16 residues. Losses at the gene ends were 3 bases for V and 2 bases for J; bases not matched to a gene: 6. Germline V CDR1 and CDR2: SGHTA, FQGNSA. Reverse transcription of all isolated RNA meant that expressed TCRB transcripts were sequenced. Measured with immunoSEQ multiplex PCR; TCRdb has only the in-frame clones, and not every one. Of 810,000 or so clones in the sample, under 20% are singletons; the top ten hold 0.023%. The specimen sequenced was naive CD4+ T cells from blood. The chain is built from TRBV7-2 and TRBJ2-7; 11 bases map to TRBD2. This sequence originates from a woman aged 18 to 35 in good health. The CDR3 is CASSLGLAGGAYEQYF. CDR3 DNA sequence: TGTGCCAGCAGCTTGGGATTAGCGGGAGGGGCCTACGAGCAGTACTTC.